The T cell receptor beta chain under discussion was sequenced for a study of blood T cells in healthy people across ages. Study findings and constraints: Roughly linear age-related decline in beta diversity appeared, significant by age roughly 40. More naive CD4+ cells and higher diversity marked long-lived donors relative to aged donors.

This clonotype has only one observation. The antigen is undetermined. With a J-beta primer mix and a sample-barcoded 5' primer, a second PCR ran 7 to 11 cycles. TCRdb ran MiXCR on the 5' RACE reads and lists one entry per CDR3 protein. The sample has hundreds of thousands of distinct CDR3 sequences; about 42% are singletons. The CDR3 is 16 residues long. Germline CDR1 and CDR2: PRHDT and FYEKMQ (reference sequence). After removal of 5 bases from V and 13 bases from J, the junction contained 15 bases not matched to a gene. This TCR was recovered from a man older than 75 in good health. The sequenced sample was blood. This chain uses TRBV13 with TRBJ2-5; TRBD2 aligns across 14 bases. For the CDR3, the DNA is TGTGCCAGCAGCCTCAGACTAGCGGGAGGGCCCTACGAGCGGTACTTC. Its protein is CASSLRLAGGPYERYF.